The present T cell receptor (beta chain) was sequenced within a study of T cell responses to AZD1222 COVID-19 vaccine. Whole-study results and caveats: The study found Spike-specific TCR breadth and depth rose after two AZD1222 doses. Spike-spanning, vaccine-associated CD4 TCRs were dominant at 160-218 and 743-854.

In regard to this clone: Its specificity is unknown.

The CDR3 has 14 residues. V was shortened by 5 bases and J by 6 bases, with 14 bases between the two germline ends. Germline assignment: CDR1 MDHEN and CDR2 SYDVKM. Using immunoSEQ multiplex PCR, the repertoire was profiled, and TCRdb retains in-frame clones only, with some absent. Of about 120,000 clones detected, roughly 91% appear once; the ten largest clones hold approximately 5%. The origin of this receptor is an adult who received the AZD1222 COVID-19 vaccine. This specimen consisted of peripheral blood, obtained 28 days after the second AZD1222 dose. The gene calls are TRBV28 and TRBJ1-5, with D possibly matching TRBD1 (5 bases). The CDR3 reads CASSPRRGGQPQHF. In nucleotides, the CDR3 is TGTGCCAGCAGTCCGAGACGGGGGGGTCAGCCCCAGCATTTT.